This TCR beta chain was observed in a study of blood T cell repertoires in COVID-19 (dated by TCRdb to about 2020). Study-level background: Collaborator samples came from the United States, Italy and Spain and covered acute and convalescent phases of COVID-19. The prospective study material was composed of cDNA or gDNA derived from T cells, B-cell-depleted T cells, or PBMCs. The dataset comprised deeply sampled blood TCRbeta repertoires from subjects exposed to, actively infected with, or recovered from COVID-19. A freely available public database, intended as a resource for researchers studying the immune response to SARS-CoV-2, is where the repertoires were released. The samples were drawn from the first 160 participants of the ongoing ImmuneRACE study and from 950 to 1,500 subjects provided by 6 global collaborators. A de-identified subject ID, COVID-19 status, age in years and sex were almost always included in the sample metadata. HLA class I and class II types, where available, came from metadata supplied by the sample provider rather than from assay-based typing.

Turning to this clone: Its antigen is unknown. The record has no base qualities; no much larger clone is one base away.

What the study reported, not specific to this receptor: How much clinical and demographic metadata was included differed by source and by participant, and the metadata was provided uncurated.

Each collaborating institution followed its own protocols to collect whole blood in K2EDTA tubes. For TCRbeta analysis, collaborators shipped samples in one of three forms: frozen whole blood, isolated PBMCs, or DNA extracted from either of those sample types. TCRbeta CDR3 regions were amplified from genomic DNA using the immunoSEQ Assay, a bias-controlled multiplex PCR. On the authors' methods: Within the assay, amplification of reference gene primers was used to estimate how many nucleated cells each sample contained. To quantify the absolute abundance of each unique TCRbeta CDR3 rearrangement, sequence reads were collapsed and filtered. Productive Simpson clonality was computed per sample as the square root of Simpson's diversity index over productive rearrangements. TCRdb re-hosts the immuneACCESS table, in-frame sequences only. Its copies lack some clones; in the studies checked, an unresolved V gene accounts for under half of them, and the cause for the rest is not known. The D gene and trimming were derived from the DNA, and the V and J assignments and clone size from that table. Recorded for this sample are about 140,000 clones; approximately 82% of them occurred a single time. Jointly, the top ten make up 1.6% of the sample.

A distance of 9 bases separates the germline ends of V and J, which lose 6 bases and 1 base respectively. Including the terminal cysteine and phenylalanine, the CDR3 comprises 13 residues. Just CDR3 DNA is preserved here, 39 bases in frame from base 1. The germline V gene gives CDR1 as MNHEY and CDR2 as SVGAGI. The source material was peripheral blood. Here the chain combines TRBV6-5 and TRBJ1-1; no D gene can be assigned with confidence. The source of this sequence is a human donor in a cohort sampled during active COVID-19. The nucleotides are TGTGCCAGCAGCACTCCGCAGAACACTGAAGCTTTCTTT. This gives the protein CASSTPQNTEAFF.